Detailed here is one T cell receptor (beta chain). The antigen is unknown. A read error may produce the germline difference seen at one junction end. CDR3 length equals 13 residues. Per the germline V gene, CDR1 is SQVTM and CDR2 is ANQGSEA. An equimolar mix of two oligonucleotides served as the beta constant-region primer for TRBC1 and TRBC2. Ligated cDNA was amplified by four rounds of PCR with nested alpha and beta constant-region primers and SP2. A single record per CDR3 protein comes from TCRdb applying MiXCR to the UMI-ligation and nested PCR reads. Of approximately 150,000 distinct CDR3 sequences listed, 22% are singletons. The data are from a study of naive and memory T cell subsets. Study findings and constraints: In naive cells, over 85% of TCR sequences were seen only once. Diversity fell and Gini index rose from naive through CM, EM, EMRA. A few larger clonotypes appeared in naive repertoires, especially CD8, possibly memory cells re-expressing CD45RA.

CD4 T cells were positively selected, then CD8 T cells from the CD4-negative fraction. Cells stained for CD3, CD4, CD8, CD45RA, CD27 and viability were sorted into four CD45RA/CD27 subsets. This clonotype was obtained from a human donor in good health. Source material: naive CD4+ T cells from blood. The chain employs TRBV29-1 and TRBJ2-7, with 11 positions matching TRBD1. For the CDR3, the DNA is TGCAGCGTCGAAGGACAGGGGGCTGGGGAGCAGTACTTC. Translation: CSVEGQGAGEQYF.